Below, 17 T cell receptor beta chains from the same sample are listed, as sequenced in a study of tumor-infiltrating lymphocytes in primary liver carcinoma. Production of TCR beta cDNA used 500 ng total RNA together with a constant-region primer. ARM-PCR, slightly modified, supplied the TCR beta libraries through three nested multiplex PCR rounds. A C-beta reverse primer was combined with TRBV1-TRBV30 forward primers in the first two PCR rounds, and each round had approximately 9 cycles. Using its own MiXCR run on the multiplex PCR reads, TCRdb lists one record per CDR3 protein. This table has about 130,000 distinct CDR3 sequences, approximately 64% appearing once. Joint extraction of RNA and DNA used roughly 20-33 mg of bulk tissue that was unsorted. Source material: liver tumor tissue from sampling region 3. Sample subset: tumor region T3, left-lateral pole. The receptors were sampled from a woman aged 60-75 years with primary liver carcinoma and hepatitis B virus infection.

Note on this clonotype: A read error may be the cause here, since a much bigger clone is one base away. The V and J genes are TRBV10-2 and TRBJ1-1; possible D gene TRBD1, 5 bases. Germline CDR1 WSHSY, CDR2 SAAADI. The CDR3 is 13 residues long. CDR3 coding DNA: TGCGCCAGCACTGAGGGACGGCTTATTGAAGCTTTCTTT. Amino acid sequence: CASTEGRLIEAFF.

Only a few counts were recorded for this clonotype. The J gene is TRBJ1-6, the V gene TRBV7-9; TRBD1 agrees at 9 bases. CDR1 and CDR2 from the germline V gene are SEHNR and FQNEAQ (reference sequence). The V segment lost 4 bases and the J segment 7 bases; nucleotides outside the gene matches: 8. The CDR3 consists of 16 residues. CDR3 coding DNA: TGTGCCAGCAGCTCCAGAACCGGGACAGGGAATTCACCCCTCCACTTT. It is translated as CASSSRTGTGNSPLHF. Using reference TRBV7-9 and TRBJ1-6 for the parts outside the CDR3, the full variable domain is DTGVSQNPRHKITKRGQNVTFRCDPISEHNRLYWYRQTLGQGPEFLTYFQNEAQLEKSRLLSDRFSAERPKGSFSTLEIQRTEQGDSAMYLCASSSRTGTGNSPLHFGNGTRLTVT.

A remark on this clonotype: Since a much larger clone is just one base distant, this may be a read error. The chain is built from TRBV28 and TRBJ2-1, with 8 bases that match TRBD2. The CDR3 sequence is 15 residues long. Germline-derived CDR1 and CDR2 are MDHEN and SYDVKM. The CDR3 here is CTSSTGGPRGFEQFF. Here the CDR3 DNA reads TGTACCAGCAGTACGGGAGGGCCCCGGGGTTTTGAGCAGTTCTTC.

As regards this clonotype: One end of the junction varies from germline; a read error may be responsible. V usage is TRBV10-2 and J usage is TRBJ1-1; no clear D. This CDR3 comprises 13 residues. Germline V gene lookup returns CDR1 WSHSY and CDR2 SAAADI. The CDR3 DNA reads as TGCGCCAGCACCCCCAGTGGGAACAGTGAAGCTCTCTTT. It specifies CASTPSGNSEALF.

This chain connects TRBV28 to TRBJ2-7; TRBD1 might be the D (5 bases). Germline V gene lookup returns CDR1 MDHEN and CDR2 SYDVKM. There are 15 residues in the CDR3. With 6 bases removed from V and 4 bases from J, the gap between germline ends came to 19 bases. CDR3 DNA sequence: TGTGCCAGCAGACACGACAGCCTTCTTCAATACGAGCAGTACTTC. This gives the protein CASRHDSLLQYEQYF.

As for this clonotype: The conserved phenylalanine or tryptophan normally closing the CDR3 is absent here, so this likely arose from a read error. The gene calls are TRBV11-2 and TRBJ2-1; D not certain. The CDR3 loop spans 13 amino acids. Germline CDR1 SGHAT, CDR2 FQNNGV. The CDR3 loop reads CANSFISLGEQFL. In nucleotides, the CDR3 is TGTGCCAACAGCTTTATTTCATTGGGCGAGCAGTTCCTC.

This clonotype showed up many times. This chain connects TRBV4-1 to TRBJ1-2, with D maybe TRBD1 (5 bases). Germline-derived CDR1 and CDR2 are MGHRA and YSYEKL. The CDR3 is made up of 15 amino acids. The V end lost 1 base, the J end lost 6 bases, and 15 bases lay between the germline ends. The CDR3 loop is CASSQGQGEMNGYTF. The CDR3 DNA is TGCGCCAGCAGCCAAGGCCAGGGCGAAATGAATGGCTACACCTTC.

A word on this clonotype: The CDR3 does not close with the conserved phenylalanine or tryptophan, likely indicating a read error. The chain links TRBV6-2 or TRBV6-3 to TRBJ1-1; D is undetermined. In germline, CDR1 is MNHEY, CDR2 SVGEGT. The CDR3 is 12 amino acids. The CDR3 nucleotides are TGTGTCAGCAGTTTACGGAGAGGAAAAGCTTTCCTT. It codes for CVSSLRRGKAFL.

The chain employs TRBV6-1 and TRBJ2-7, with D tentatively TRBD1 (6 bases). CDR1 MNHNS and CDR2 SASEGT come from the germline V gene. The CDR3 is made up of 14 amino acids. V lost 6 bases to trimming and J lost 2 bases, with 14 bases between them. In nucleotides, the CDR3 is TGTGCCAGCAGGGTAGACAGGCTAACCTACGAGCAGTACTTC. Translated, it gives CASRVDRLTYEQYF.

In regard to this clonotype: At one end the junction does not follow the germline gene, possibly because of a read error. The chain uses TRBV11-2 and TRBJ2-4; no definite D call. CDR3 length: 15 residues. Germline lookup yields CDR1 SGHAT and CDR2 FQNNGV. CDR3 in amino acids: CASSLCAPLGNIQYF. The CDR3 DNA is TGCGCCAGCAGCTTGTGTGCGCCACTTGGGAACATTCAGTACTTC. Drawing the rest from reference TRBV11-2 and TRBJ2-4, the complete variable domain is EAGVAQSPRYKIIEKRQSVAFWCNPISGHATLYWYQQILGQGPKLLIQFQNNGVVDDSQLPKDRFSAERLKGVDSTLKIQPAKLEDSAVYLCASSLCAPLGNIQYFGAGTRLSVL.

This clonotype has a single count. At one boundary the junction diverges from the germline segment, which might be a read error. The chain links TRBV11-2 to TRBJ1-1; TRBD1 is a possible D gene (6 bases). The CDR3 runs to 13 residues. The germline gives CDR1 SGHAT, CDR2 FQNNGV. The DNA of the CDR3 is TGTGCCAGCAGCTTACTTGGGGACACTGAGGCTTTCTTC. This codes for CASSLLGDTEAFF.

Notes on this clonotype: Its ends do not fully match the called genes, so a read error is possible. The rearrangement links TRBV12-3 or TRBV12-4 to TRBJ1-2; D is perhaps TRBD1 (6 bases). The CDR3 has 13 residues. CDR3 region: CVSSTGGGYGYTF. The CDR3, as DNA: TGTGTCAGCAGCACTGGGGGCGGGTACGGCTACACCTTC.

This clonotype occurred many times. The V call is TRBV12-3 or TRBV12-4, the J call TRBJ2-1, with 13 bases matching TRBD2. This CDR3 region has 15 residues. V lost 6 bases to trimming and J lost 6 bases; unmatched junction nucleotides: 5. The CDR3 protein is CASSTLAGGGNEQFF. The CDR3 DNA follows: TGTGCCAGCAGCACACTAGCGGGGGGGGGCAATGAGCAGTTCTTC.

Worth noting for this clonotype: The CDR3 end shows no conserved phenylalanine or tryptophan, and so a read error is likely. This chain links TRBV11-3 with TRBJ2-2; D may be TRBD1 (6 bases). The CDR3 loop spans 15 amino acids. Germline V CDR1 and CDR2: SGHNT, YENEEA. The germline V and J ends were trimmed by 6 bases and 6 bases, with 17 bases remaining between them. The CDR3 DNA reads TGTGCCAGCAGGTCTTACAGGGTTTTAGCCGGGGAGCTGTTTATT. It yields the protein CASRSYRVLAGELFI.

This clonotype was observed many times. This chain uses TRBV5-5 with TRBJ1-5; 8 nucleotides line up with TRBD1. Germline CDR1 reads SGHKS; CDR2 reads YYEKEE (reference sequence). The CDR3 totals 14 residues. V lost 5 bases and J lost 6; bases outside the gene matches: 7. CDR3 DNA sequence: TGTGCCAGCAGTGAGGACAGGGATCCTCAGCCCCAGCATTTT. Its protein is CASSEDRDPQPQHF.

This clonotype has a handful of counts. The conserved final phenylalanine or tryptophan is absent from the CDR3, which likely points to a read error. The rearrangement links TRBV28 to TRBJ2-4; perhaps TRBD2 as D (7 bases). The CDR3 loop spans 14 amino acids. In germline, CDR1 is MDHEN, CDR2 SYDVKM. V gave up 7 bases and J gave up 2 bases, with 12 bases separating them. The CDR3 sequence: CASMPGGTKNIQYL. CDR3 DNA: TGTGCCAGCATGCCGGGGGGCACCAAAAACATTCAGTACCTC.

About this clonotype: Compared with germline, one end of the junction differs, possibly owing to a read error. The chain couples TRBV5-1 to TRBJ2-4; D is perhaps TRBD2 (7 bases). CDR3 length: 17 residues. Per the germline V gene, CDR1 is SGHRS and CDR2 is YFSETQ. This chain's CDR3 is CDSSLERRGASWNIQYF. The DNA for the CDR3 is TGCGACAGCAGCTTGGAGCGTCGGGGGGCGAGTTGGAACATTCAGTACTTC.